What follows describes a single T cell receptor (beta chain). Its antigen is undetermined. Only in-frame clones appear in the TCRdb table, and some are missing; sequencing was by immunoSEQ multiplex PCR. The data show about 130,000 clones, 88% seen once. The data were taken from a study of T cell responses to AZD1222 COVID-19 vaccine. Findings and limits, study-wide: Across the whole spike, CD4 TCRs peaked at regions 160-218 and 743-854.

The TCR comes from an adult in good health. This material consisted of peripheral blood, taken on day 0 of MenACWY control vaccination.

The CDR3 loop reads CASSSQQGGVIHPYEQYF. DNA for the CDR3: TGTGCCAGCAGTTCCCAACAGGGGGGAGTGATTCACCCCTACGAGCAGTACTTC. V is TRBV28 and J is TRBJ2-7, with 8 bases that match TRBD1. CDR3 length: 18 amino acids. CDR1 MDHEN and CDR2 SYDVKM come from the germline V gene. V lost 4 bases and J lost 2; bases outside the gene matches: 16. The full variable domain, rest sourced from reference TRBV28 and TRBJ2-7, is DVKVTQSSRYLVKRTGEKVFLECVQDMDHENMFWYRQDPGLGLRLIYFSYDVKMKEKGDIPEGYSVSREKKERFSLILESASTNQTSMYLCASSSQQGGVIHPYEQYFGPGTRLTVT.